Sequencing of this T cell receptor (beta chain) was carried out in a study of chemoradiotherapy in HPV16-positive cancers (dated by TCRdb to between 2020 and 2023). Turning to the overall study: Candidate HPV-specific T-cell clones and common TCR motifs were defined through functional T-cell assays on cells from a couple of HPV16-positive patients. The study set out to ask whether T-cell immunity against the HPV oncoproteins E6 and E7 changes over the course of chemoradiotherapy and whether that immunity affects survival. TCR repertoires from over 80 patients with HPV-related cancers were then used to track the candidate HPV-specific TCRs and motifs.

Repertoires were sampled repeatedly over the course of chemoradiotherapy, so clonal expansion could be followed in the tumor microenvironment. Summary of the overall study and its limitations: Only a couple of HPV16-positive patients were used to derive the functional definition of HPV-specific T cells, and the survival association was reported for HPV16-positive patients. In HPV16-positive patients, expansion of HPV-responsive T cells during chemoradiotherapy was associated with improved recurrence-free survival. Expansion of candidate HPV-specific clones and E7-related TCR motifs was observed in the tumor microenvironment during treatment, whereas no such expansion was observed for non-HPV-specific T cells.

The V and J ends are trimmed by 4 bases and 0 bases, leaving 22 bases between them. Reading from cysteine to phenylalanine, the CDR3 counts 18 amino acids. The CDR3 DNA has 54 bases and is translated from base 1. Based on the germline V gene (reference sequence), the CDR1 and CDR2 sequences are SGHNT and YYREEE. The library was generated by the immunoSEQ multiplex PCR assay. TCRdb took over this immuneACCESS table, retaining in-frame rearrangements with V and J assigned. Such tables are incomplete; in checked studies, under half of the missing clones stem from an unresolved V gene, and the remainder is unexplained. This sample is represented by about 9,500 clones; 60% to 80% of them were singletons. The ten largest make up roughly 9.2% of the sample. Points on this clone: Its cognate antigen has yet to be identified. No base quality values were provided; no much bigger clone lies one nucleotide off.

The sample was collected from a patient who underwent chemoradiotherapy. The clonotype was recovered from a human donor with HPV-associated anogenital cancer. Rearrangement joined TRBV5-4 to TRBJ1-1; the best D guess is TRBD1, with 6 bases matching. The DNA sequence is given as TGTGCCAGCAGCGTAACAGGGCTTAATCTTTCGTTGAACACTGAAGCTTTCTTT. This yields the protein CASSVTGLNLSLNTEAFF.